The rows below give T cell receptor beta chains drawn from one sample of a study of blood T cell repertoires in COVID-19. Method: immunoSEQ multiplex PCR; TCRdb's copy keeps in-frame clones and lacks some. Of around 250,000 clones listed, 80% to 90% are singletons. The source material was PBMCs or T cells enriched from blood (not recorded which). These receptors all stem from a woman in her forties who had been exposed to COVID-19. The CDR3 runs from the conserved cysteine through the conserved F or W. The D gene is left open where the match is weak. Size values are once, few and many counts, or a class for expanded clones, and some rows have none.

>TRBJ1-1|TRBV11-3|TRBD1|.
CASSSDRVNTEAFF
TGTGCCAGCAGCTCGGACAGGGTGAACACTGAAGCTTTCTTT
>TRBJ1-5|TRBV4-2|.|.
CASSRGGNQPQHF
TGTGCCAGCAGCCGCGGAGGCAATCAGCCCCAGCATTTT
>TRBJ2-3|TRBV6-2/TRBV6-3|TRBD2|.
CASSYGRGGTDTQYF
TGTGCCAGCAGTTACGGGCGGGGGGGCACAGATACGCAGTATTTT
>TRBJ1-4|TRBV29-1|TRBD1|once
CSVGVRQTGEEEKLFF
TGCAGCGTTGGAGTGAGGCAGACAGGGGAAGAAGAAAAACTGTTTTTT
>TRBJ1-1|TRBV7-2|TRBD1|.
CASSSQDRETAEAFF
TGTGCCAGCAGCTCCCAGGACAGGGAAACGGCTGAAGCTTTCTTT
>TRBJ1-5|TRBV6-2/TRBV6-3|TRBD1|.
CASSYIQGPHQPQHF
TGTGCCAGCAGTTACATACAGGGGCCTCATCAGCCCCAGCATTTT
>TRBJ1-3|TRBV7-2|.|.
CASSPGGGAGNTIYF
TGTGCCAGCAGCCCCGGTGGGGGGGCTGGAAACACCATATATTTT
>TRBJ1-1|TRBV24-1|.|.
CATSDTLNTEAFF
TGTGCCACCAGTGATACTCTGAACACTGAAGCTTTCTTT
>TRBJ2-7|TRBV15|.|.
CATSRVAGGETEQYF
TGTGCCACCAGCAGAGTGGCGGGTGGGGAAACCGAGCAGTACTTC
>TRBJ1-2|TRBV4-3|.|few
CASSQDLTANYGYTF
TGCGCCAGCAGCCAAGATCTCACAGCTAACTATGGCTACACCTTC
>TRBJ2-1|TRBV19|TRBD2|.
CASSGLAGGPMRNEQFF
TGTGCCAGTAGCGGACTAGCGGGGGGGCCAATGAGGAATGAGCAGTTCTTC
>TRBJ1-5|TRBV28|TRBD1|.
CASSFRNTRQGPQHF
TGTGCCAGCAGTTTCCGGAACACACGACAGGGGCCCCAGCATTTT
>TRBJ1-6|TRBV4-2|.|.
CASSQGRGAYNSPLHF
TGTGCCAGCAGCCAAGGCAGGGGCGCGTATAATTCACCCCTCCACTTT
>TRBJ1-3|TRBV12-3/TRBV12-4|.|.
CASSHSTHTIYF
TGTGCCAGCAGCCACTCTACTCACACCATATATTTT
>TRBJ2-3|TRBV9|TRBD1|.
CASSAQGQGTDTQYF
TGTGCCAGCAGCGCCCAGGGACAGGGCACAGATACGCAGTATTTT
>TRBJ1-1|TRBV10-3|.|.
CAITSIGGSEAFF
TGTGCCATCACGTCAATAGGGGGTAGTGAAGCTTTCTTT
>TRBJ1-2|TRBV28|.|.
CASSLGQNYGYTF
TGTGCCAGCAGTTTGGGGCAGAACTATGGCTACACCTTC
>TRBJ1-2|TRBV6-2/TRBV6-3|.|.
CASSLGSQGSYGYTF
TGTGCCAGCAGTTTGGGATCCCAGGGGTCTTATGGCTACACCTTC
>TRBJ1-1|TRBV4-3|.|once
CASSSGGTFRAQNTEAFF
TGCGCCAGCAGCAGCGGGGGGACATTCCGGGCCCAGAACACTGAAGCTTTCTTT
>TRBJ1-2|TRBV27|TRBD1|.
CASSLFGTGYYGYTF
TGTGCCAGCAGTTTATTCGGGACAGGTTATTATGGCTACACCTTC
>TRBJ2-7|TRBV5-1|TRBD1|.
CASSLGTVGYEQYF
TGCGCCAGCAGCCTAGGGACAGTCGGCTACGAGCAGTACTTC
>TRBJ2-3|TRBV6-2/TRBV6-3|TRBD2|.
CASSYSIGKGLVRDTQYF
TGTGCCAGCAGTTACTCGATTGGAAAGGGACTAGTGAGGGATACGCAGTATTTT
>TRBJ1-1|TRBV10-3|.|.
CAISPDETEAFF
TGTGCCATCAGCCCAGATGAAACGGAAGCTTTCTTT
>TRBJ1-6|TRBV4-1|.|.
CASRGGGYNSPLHF
TGCGCCAGCAGAGGAGGTGGCTATAATTCACCCCTCCACTTT
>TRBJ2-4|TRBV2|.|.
CASLEGGFAKNIQYF
TGTGCCAGCCTCGAGGGGGGGTTTGCCAAAAACATTCAGTACTTC
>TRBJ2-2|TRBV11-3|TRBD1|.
CASSQQGARTGELFF
TGTGCCAGCAGTCAACAGGGGGCGAGGACCGGGGAGCTGTTTTTT
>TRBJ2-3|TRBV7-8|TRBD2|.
CASSPKKRGGPGDTQYF
TGTGCCAGCAGCCCTAAAAAGCGGGGGGGACCTGGAGATACGCAGTATTTT
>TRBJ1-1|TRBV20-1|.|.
CLAEPNTEAFF
TGCCTCGCAGAACCGAACACTGAAGCTTTCTTT
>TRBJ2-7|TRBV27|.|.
CASSFSEGDAIYEQYF
TGTGCCAGCAGTTTCTCTGAAGGGGATGCGATCTACGAGCAGTACTTC
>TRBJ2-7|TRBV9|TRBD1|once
CASSPRTGSYEQYF
TGTGCCAGCAGCCCCCGGACAGGGTCCTACGAGCAGTACTTC
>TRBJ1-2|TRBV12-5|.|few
CASGRGLAIWGGYTF
TGTGCTAGTGGCCGGGGACTCGCGATATGGGGTGGCTACACCTTC
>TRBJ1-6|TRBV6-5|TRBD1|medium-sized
CASSWRGQGNSPLHF
TGTGCCAGCAGTTGGAGGGGACAGGGTAATTCACCCCTCCACTTT
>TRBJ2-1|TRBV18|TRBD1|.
CASSPGQGAYNEQFF
TGTGCCAGCTCACCAGGACAGGGGGCTTACAATGAGCAGTTCTTC
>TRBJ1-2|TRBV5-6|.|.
CASRLNGGGYGYTF
TGTGCCAGCAGATTGAATGGGGGCGGTTATGGCTACACCTTC
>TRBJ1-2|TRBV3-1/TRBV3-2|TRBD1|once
CASRRQGVYGYTF
TGTGCCAGCAGACGACAGGGGGTCTATGGCTACACCTTC
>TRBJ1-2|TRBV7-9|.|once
CASSLDIYLNYGYTF
TGTGCCAGCAGCTTGGACATCTACTTAAACTATGGCTACACCTTC
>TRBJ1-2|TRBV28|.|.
CASSFSTARGYGYTF
TGTGCCAGCAGTTTTTCGACAGCCAGGGGCTATGGCTACACCTTC
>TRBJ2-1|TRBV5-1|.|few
CASSLGASANEQFF
TGTGCCAGCAGCCTGGGTGCTAGCGCAAATGAGCAGTTCTTC
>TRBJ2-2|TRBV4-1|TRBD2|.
CASSLRLAGGTGELFF
TGCGCCAGCAGCCTTAGACTAGCGGGAGGGACCGGGGAGCTGTTTTTT
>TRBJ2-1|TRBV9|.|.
CASSVARSAYNEQFF
TGTGCCAGCAGCGTAGCCCGGAGTGCCTACAATGAGCAGTTCTTC
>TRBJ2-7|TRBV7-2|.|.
CASSFSPGTNYEQYF
TGTGCCAGCAGCTTCTCACCCGGGACAAACTACGAGCAGTACTTC
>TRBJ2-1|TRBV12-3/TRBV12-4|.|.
CASSSGSPGEQFF
TGTGCCAGCAGTTCCGGGAGTCCGGGTGAGCAGTTCTTC
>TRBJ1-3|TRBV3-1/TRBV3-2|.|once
CASSQARTLISSGNTIYF
TGTGCCAGCAGCCAAGCTCGGACATTGATTAGCTCTGGAAACACCATATATTTT
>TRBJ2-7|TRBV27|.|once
CASSFSWGPLTYEQYF
TGTGCCAGCAGTTTCTCCTGGGGCCCCCTAACCTACGAGCAGTACTTC
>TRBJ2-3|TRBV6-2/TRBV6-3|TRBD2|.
CASSSPISGSTDTQYF
TGTGCCAGCAGCAGCCCGATTAGCGGGAGCACAGATACGCAGTATTTT
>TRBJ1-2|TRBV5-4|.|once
CASSFSGLNYGYTF
TGTGCCAGCAGCTTCTCGGGACTTAACTATGGCTACACCTTC
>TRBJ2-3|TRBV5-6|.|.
CASSLEGGTDTQYF
TGTGCCAGCAGCTTGGAAGGGGGCACAGATACGCAGTATTTT
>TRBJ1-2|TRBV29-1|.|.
CSSLSPPPNYGYTF
TGCAGCTCTCTAAGTCCCCCACCGAACTATGGCTACACCTTC
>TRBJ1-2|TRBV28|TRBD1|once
CAIRQGGYGYTF
TGTGCCATCCGACAGGGGGGATATGGCTACACCTTC
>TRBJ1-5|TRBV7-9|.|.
CASSLGGRQPQHF
TGTGCCAGCAGCTTAGGAGGGCGTCAGCCCCAGCATTTT
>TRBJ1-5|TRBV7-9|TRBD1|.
CASSTTGGGQPQHF
TGTGCCAGCAGCACCACAGGGGGCGGTCAGCCCCAGCATTTT
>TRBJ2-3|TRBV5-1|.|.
CASSLASLSTDTQYF
TGTGCCAGCAGCTTGGCCAGTCTGAGCACAGATACGCAGTATTTT
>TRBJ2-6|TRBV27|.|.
CASSLTSSTGANVLTF
TGTGCCAGCAGTTTAACTAGCTCTACTGGGGCCAACGTCCTGACTTTC
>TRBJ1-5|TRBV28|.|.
CASSLPRGDNQPQHF
TGTGCCAGCAGTCTGCCGCGGGGGGACAATCAGCCCCAGCATTTT
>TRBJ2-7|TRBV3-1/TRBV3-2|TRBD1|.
CASSGQGPHEQYF
TGTGCCAGCAGCGGACAGGGGCCCCACGAGCAGTACTTC
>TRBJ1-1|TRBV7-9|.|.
CASSLVEGNTEAFF
TGTGCCAGCAGCTTAGTGGAGGGGAACACTGAAGCTTTCTTT
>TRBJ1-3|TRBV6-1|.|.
CASSEGGGPGNTIYF
TGTGCCAGCAGTGAAGGGGGGGGCCCTGGAAACACCATATATTTT
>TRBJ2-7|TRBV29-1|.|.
CSVEGQTSSYEQYF
TGCAGCGTTGAAGGACAAACGAGCTCCTACGAGCAGTACTTC
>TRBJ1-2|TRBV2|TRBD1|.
CASSRQGRVYGYTF
TGTGCCAGCAGCCGACAGGGAAGGGTGTATGGCTACACCTTC